This is a list of T cell receptor beta chains from one sample in a study of T cells in localized non-small cell lung cancer. Profiling relied on immunoSEQ multiplex PCR, and the TCRdb table lists in-frame clones only, not all of them. This repertoire shows around 25,000 clones, roughly 90% found once; its top ten account for roughly 13%. Sequenced here: peripheral blood, sampled before any cancer treatment. These receptors originate from a female donor older than 55 with stage I lung adenocarcinoma. Both conserved end residues are part of each CDR3. D genes are given only for firm matches. Size tells how often a clone was seen (once, few, many) or the class of an expanded clone, and some rows leave it out.

-	-	TRBV21-1	TRBJ2-1	TGTGCCAGCAGCAAAGCCCAGACTAGCGGGAGGCCGAATGAGCAGTTCTTC	CASSKAQTSGRPNEQFF
-	TRBD1	TRBV29-1	TRBJ2-1	TGCAGCGTTGGGTGGACAGGGGTTCACAGTGAGCAGTTCTTC	CSVGWTGVHSEQFF
-	TRBD1	TRBV27	TRBJ1-1	TGTGCCAGCAGTCCCGGGACAGCTAACACTGAAGCTTTCTTT	CASSPGTANTEAFF
-	-	TRBV9	TRBJ1-4	TGTGCCAGCAGCTTACAGGGTGGGGATGAAAAACTGTTTTTT	CASSLQGGDEKLFF
-	-	TRBV19	TRBJ1-5	TGTGCCAGTAGTATGTACAGATATAGCAATCAGCCCCAGCATTTT	CASSMYRYSNQPQHF
-	-	TRBV5-1	TRBJ1-2	TGCGCCAGCACCCTAGACAGACCCCGGGCTAACTATGGCTACACCTTC	CASTLDRPRANYGYTF
-	TRBD1	TRBV6-1	TRBJ2-7	TGTGCCACCAGAACAAGCAGGGGGCACGAGCAGTACTTC	CATRTSRGHEQYF
few	TRBD1	TRBV5-6	TRBJ2-5	TGTGCCAGCAGCCGGACAGGGGGATGGGGCCAAGAGACCCAGTACTTC	CASSRTGGWGQETQYF
few	-	TRBV9	TRBJ2-1	TGTGCCAGCAGCGTTCGGGACCCCAATGAGCAGTTCTTC	CASSVRDPNEQFF
-	-	TRBV27	TRBJ1-1	TGTGCCAGCAGCGGACGGATGAACACTGAAGCTTTCTTT	CASSGRMNTEAFF
-	-	TRBV5-1	TRBJ1-2	TGCGCCAGCAGCTTGGAAGGCAGGGCCCATGGCTACACCTTC	CASSLEGRAHGYTF
-	-	TRBV6-5	TRBJ2-1	TGTGCCAGCAGTTACTCCCCCAGTGTGGACAATGAGCAGTTCTTC	CASSYSPSVDNEQFF
once	-	TRBV9	TRBJ1-5	TGTGCCAGCAGCGTAGAGGGAGGGAATCAGCCCCAGCATTTT	CASSVEGGNQPQHF
-	-	TRBV2	TRBJ1-6	TGTGCCAGCAGTGATGAAAGGGATTCACCCCTCCACTTT	CASSDERDSPLHF
-	-	TRBV6-5	TRBJ2-7	TGTGCCAGCAGTTACTCGATTACGGGGTACGAGCAGTACTTC	CASSYSITGYEQYF
once	TRBD2	TRBV18	TRBJ2-3	TGTGCCAGCTCAACGCTAGCGGGAGATGGAACAGATACGCAGTATTTT	CASSTLAGDGTDTQYF
few	-	TRBV29-1	TRBJ1-2	TGCAGCGTTGAGGGTACAACCCGGGGTGGCTACACCTTC	CSVEGTTRGGYTF
-	TRBD1	TRBV5-4	TRBJ2-7	TGTGCCAGCAGCCCCCCTGGAGCAGGGGGCGCCGAGCAGTACTTC	CASSPPGAGGAEQYF
once	TRBD1	TRBV7-3	TRBJ1-2	TGTGCCAGCAGCTTAACGGTGGCAGGGGGCTCAGGTGGCTACACCTTC	CASSLTVAGGSGGYTF
-	-	TRBV10-1	TRBJ1-1	TGCGCCAGCAGTAAACCGGGTACTGAAGCTTTCTTT	CASSKPGTEAFF
-	-	TRBV2	TRBJ1-5	TGTGCCAGCAGTGAGGGTCTCCATAGCAATCAGCCCCAGCATTTT	CASSEGLHSNQPQHF
-	-	TRBV4-2	TRBJ1-1	TGTGCCAGCAGCGGACACCACACTGAAGCTTTCTTT	CASSGHHTEAFF
-	-	TRBV5-6	TRBJ1-6	TGTGCCAGCAGCTTGGGGACTTGGAAGGGAGGGTCACCCCTCCACTTT	CASSLGTWKGGSPLHF
once	TRBD1	TRBV5-1	TRBJ1-3	TGCGCCAGCAGCTTGGACGACAGGGCTGGAAACACCATATATTTT	CASSLDDRAGNTIYF
once	-	TRBV9	TRBJ2-3	TGTGCCAGCACCGTAGAAGGGGATTGGGGAGATACGCAGTATTTT	CASTVEGDWGDTQYF
once	TRBD1	TRBV4-1	TRBJ1-4	TGCGCCAGCAGCCAAGCGACCAGGGGGGGTGAAAAACTGTTTTTT	CASSQATRGGEKLFF
-	-	TRBV28	TRBJ1-5	TGTGCCAGCAGTGCGCGGACATGGTTGAGCAATCAGCCCCAGCATTTT	CASSARTWLSNQPQHF
-	-	TRBV2	TRBJ2-7	TGTGCCAGCAGTGGGTATTCCTACGAGCAGTACTTC	CASSGYSYEQYF
-	-	TRBV11-3	TRBJ1-1	TGTGCCAGCAGCTTCAGGACAAACACTGAAGCTTTCTTT	CASSFRTNTEAFF
-	TRBD2	TRBV25-1	TRBJ2-1	TGTGCCAGCAGTGGAGGACTAGCGGGGTTATACAATGAGCAGTTCTTC	CASSGGLAGLYNEQFF
medium-sized	-	TRBV5-4	TRBJ1-2	TGTGCCAGCAGCTTGGTTCGGCAGGACATCGGGGGCTACACCTTC	CASSLVRQDIGGYTF
few	TRBD1	TRBV7-2	TRBJ1-3	TGTGCCAGCAGCTTAGAAGGGACAGGGGGTTCTGGAAACACCATATATTTT	CASSLEGTGGSGNTIYF
few	-	TRBV29-1	TRBJ2-5	TGCAGCGTTGTTCCGTCGGGCAGCCAAGAGACCCAGTACTTC	CSVVPSGSQETQYF